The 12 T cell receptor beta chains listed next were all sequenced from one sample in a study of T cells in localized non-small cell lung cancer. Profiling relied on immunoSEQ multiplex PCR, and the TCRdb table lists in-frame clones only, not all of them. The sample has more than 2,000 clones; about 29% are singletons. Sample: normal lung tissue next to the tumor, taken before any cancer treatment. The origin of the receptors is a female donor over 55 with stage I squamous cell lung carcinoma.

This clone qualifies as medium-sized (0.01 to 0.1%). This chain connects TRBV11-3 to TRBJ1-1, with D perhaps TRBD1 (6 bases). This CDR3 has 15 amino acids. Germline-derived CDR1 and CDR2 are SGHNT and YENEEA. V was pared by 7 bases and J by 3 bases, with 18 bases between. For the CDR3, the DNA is TGTGCCAGCACCAGTGACAGGATTTGGGACACTGAAGCTTTCTTT. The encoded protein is CASTSDRIWDTEAFF. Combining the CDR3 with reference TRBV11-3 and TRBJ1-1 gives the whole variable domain EAGVVQSPRYKIIEKKQPVAFWCNPISGHNTLYWYLQNLGQGPELLIRYENEEAVDDSQLPKDRFSAERLKGVDSTLKIQPAELGDSAVYLCASTSDRIWDTEAFFGQGTRLTVV.

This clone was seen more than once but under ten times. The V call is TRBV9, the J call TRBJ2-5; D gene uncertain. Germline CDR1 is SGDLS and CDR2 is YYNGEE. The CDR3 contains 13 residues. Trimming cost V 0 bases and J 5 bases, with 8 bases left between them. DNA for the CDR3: TGTGCCAGCAGCGTAGAGGGAAGGGAGACCCAGTACTTC. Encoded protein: CASSVEGRETQYF.

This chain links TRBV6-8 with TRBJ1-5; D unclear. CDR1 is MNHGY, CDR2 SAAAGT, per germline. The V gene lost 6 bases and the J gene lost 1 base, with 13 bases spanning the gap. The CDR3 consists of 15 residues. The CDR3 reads CASSPERRSNQPQHF. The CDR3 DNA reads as TGTGCCAGCAGCCCCGAGAGAAGGAGCAATCAGCCCCAGCATTTT.

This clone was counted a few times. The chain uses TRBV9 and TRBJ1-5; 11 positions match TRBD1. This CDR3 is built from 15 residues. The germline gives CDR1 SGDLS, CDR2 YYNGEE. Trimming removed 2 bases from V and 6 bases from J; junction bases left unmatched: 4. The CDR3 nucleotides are TGTGCCAGCAGCGTTGGGGACAGGGGGAGTCAGCCCCAGCATTTT. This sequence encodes CASSVGDRGSQPQHF. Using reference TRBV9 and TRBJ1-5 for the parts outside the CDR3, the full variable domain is DSGVTQTPKHLITATGQRVTLRCSPRSGDLSVYWYQQSLDQGLQFLIQYYNGEERAKGNILERFSAQQFPDLHSELNLSSLELGDSALYFCASSVGDRGSQPQHFGDGTRLSIL.

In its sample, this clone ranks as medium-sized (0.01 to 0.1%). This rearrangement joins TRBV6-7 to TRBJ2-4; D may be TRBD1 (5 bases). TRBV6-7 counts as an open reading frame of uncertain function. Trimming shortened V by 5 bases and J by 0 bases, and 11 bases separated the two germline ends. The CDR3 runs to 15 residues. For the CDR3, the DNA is TGTGCCAGCAGTCAGGGAAGTGGAGCCAAAAACATTCAGTACTTC. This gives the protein CASSQGSGAKNIQYF.

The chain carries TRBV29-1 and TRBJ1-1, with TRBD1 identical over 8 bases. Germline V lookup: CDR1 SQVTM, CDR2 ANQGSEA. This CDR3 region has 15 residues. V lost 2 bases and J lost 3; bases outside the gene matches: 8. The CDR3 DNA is TGCAGCGTTGAAAACCCCGGGACAGGCGACACTGAAGCTTTCTTT. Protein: CSVENPGTGDTEAFF. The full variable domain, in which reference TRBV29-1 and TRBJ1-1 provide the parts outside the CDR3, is SAVISQKPSRDICQRGTSLTIQCQVDSQVTMMFWYRQQPGQSLTLIATANQGSEATYESGFVIDKFPISRPNLTFSTLTVSNMSPEDSSIYLCSVENPGTGDTEAFFGQGTRLTVV.

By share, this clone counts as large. CDR3 sequence (DNA): TGTGCCAGCAGCTCCTCGCCGGGGACAGGTGAAGCTTTCTTT. The encoded protein is CASSSSPGTGEAFF. The chain links TRBV6-8 to TRBJ1-1; 8 bases line up with TRBD1. The length of the CDR3 is 14 residues. Trimming cost V 6 bases and J 7 bases; bases outside gene matches: 10. Germline V lookup: CDR1 MNHGY, CDR2 SAAAGT.

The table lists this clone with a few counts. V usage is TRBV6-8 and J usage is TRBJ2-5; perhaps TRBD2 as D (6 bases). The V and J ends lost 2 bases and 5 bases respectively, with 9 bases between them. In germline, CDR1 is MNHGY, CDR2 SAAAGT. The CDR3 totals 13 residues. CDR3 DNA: TGTGCCAGCAGTTACGGACTACCGGAGACCCAGTACTTC. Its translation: CASSYGLPETQYF.

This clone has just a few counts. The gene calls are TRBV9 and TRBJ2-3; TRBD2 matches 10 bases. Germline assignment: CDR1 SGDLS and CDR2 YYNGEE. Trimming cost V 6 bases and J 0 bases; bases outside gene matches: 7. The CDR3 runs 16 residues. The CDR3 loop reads CASIFGLAASTDTQYF. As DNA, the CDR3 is TGTGCCAGCATCTTCGGACTAGCGGCTAGCACAGATACGCAGTATTTT.

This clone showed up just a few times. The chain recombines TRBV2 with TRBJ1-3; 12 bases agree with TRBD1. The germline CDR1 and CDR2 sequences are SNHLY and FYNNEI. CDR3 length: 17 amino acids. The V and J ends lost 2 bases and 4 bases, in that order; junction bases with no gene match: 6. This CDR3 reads CASSERSGQGAGNTIYF. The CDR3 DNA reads TGTGCCAGCAGTGAAAGGTCGGGACAGGGGGCCGGAAACACCATATATTTT.

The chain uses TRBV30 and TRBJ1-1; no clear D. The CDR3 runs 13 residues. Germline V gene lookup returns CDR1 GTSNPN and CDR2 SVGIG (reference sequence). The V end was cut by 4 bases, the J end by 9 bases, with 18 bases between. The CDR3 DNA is TGTGCCTGGATACGTTTGGACGTAAACAAAGCTTTCTTT. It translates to CAWIRLDVNKAFF.

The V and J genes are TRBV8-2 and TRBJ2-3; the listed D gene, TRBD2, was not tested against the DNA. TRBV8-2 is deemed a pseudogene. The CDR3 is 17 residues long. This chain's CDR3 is CASREEGHGAASDTQYF. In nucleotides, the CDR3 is TGTGCCAGCAGAGAGGAGGGGCACGGGGCGGCATCAGATACGCAGTATTTT.